This T cell receptor (beta chain) originates from a study of blood T cell repertoires in COVID-19. On the study more broadly: The cDNA or gDNA used as material had been derived from T cells, B-cell-depleted T cells, or PBMCs.

In the study's own analysis: Amplification of reference gene primers was used by the study to estimate nucleated cell counts. The table came from immunoSEQ multiplex PCR; TCRdb's copy has only in-frame clones and leaves some out. For V, J and clone size, that table is used; D and trimming come from the DNA. The sample contains almost 90,000 clones, around 90% of which appear only once. Patients from Seattle were sampled longitudinally, starting during active infection. Germline CDR1 MDHEN, CDR2 SYDVKM. Trimming cost V 6 bases and J 5 bases; bases outside gene matches: 4. CDR3 length equals 14 residues.

The receptor comes from a man between 18 and 29 years old with COVID-19, enrolled during active disease. The sequenced sample was peripheral blood. The chain uses TRBV28 and TRBJ1-6; TRBD1 aligns across 7 bases. The chain's CDR3 is CASSEGTDNSPLHF. The DNA of the CDR3 is TGTGCCAGCAGCGAGGGGACAGATAATTCACCCCTCCACTTT.